One T cell receptor beta chain is described in this entry. With 0 bases removed from V and 3 bases from J, the gap between germline ends came to 8 bases. Per the germline V gene, CDR1 is LGHNA and CDR2 is YSLEER. The CDR3 runs to 15 residues. The sample is drawn from a study of blood T cell repertoires in COVID-19. Original processing notes: Estimation of nucleated cell counts was performed using reference gene primer amplification. Libraries were prepared by immunoSEQ multiplex PCR; TCRdb keeps only in-frame clonotypes and omits some of them. V and J calls and clone size are as listed in that table; D and trimming were resolved from the DNA. The table includes more than 120,000 clones, around 87% detected once.

V and J are TRBV4-3 and TRBJ2-2, with a tentative D call TRBD1 (6 bases). This sequence originates from a woman in her fifties or sixties with active or convalescent COVID-19. Sequencing was performed on peripheral blood. The DNA of the CDR3 is TGCGCCAGCAGCCAAGAGGACAGTTACACCGGGGAGCTGTTTTTT. Protein sequence: CASSQEDSYTGELFF.